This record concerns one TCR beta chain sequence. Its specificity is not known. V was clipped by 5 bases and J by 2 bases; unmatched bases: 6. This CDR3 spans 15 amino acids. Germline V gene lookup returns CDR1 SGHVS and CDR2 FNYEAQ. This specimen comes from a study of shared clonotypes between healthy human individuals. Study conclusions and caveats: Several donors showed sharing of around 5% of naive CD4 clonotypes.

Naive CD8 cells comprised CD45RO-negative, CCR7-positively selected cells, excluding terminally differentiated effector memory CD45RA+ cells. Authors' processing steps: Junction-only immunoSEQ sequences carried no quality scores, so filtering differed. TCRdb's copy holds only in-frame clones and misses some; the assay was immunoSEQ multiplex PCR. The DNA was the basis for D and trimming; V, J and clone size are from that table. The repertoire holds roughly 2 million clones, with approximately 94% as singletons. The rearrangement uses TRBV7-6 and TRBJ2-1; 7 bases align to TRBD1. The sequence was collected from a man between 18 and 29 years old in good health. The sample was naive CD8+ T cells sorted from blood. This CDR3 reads CASSPRQGPYNEQFF. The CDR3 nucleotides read TGTGCCAGCAGCCCTAGACAGGGTCCCTACAATGAGCAGTTCTTC. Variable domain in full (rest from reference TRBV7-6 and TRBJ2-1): GAGVSQSPRYKVTKRGQDVALRCDPISGHVSLYWYRQALGQGPEFLTYFNYEAQQDKSGLPNDRFSAERPEGSISTLTIQRTEQRDSAMYRCASSPRQGPYNEQFFGPGTRLTVL.